Presented here are 30 T cell receptor beta chains from one specimen sequenced in a study of blood T cell repertoires in COVID-19. Some clones are missing from TCRdb's copy, which holds only in-frame ones; the method was immunoSEQ multiplex PCR. The data hold hundreds of thousands of clones, with 80% to 90% observed a single time. Sequencing was carried out using PBMCs or T cells enriched from blood (not recorded which). The receptors were gathered from a man younger than 45 who had recovered from COVID-19.

The chain joins TRBV29-1 to TRBJ1-1; D remains unclear. This CDR3 comprises 17 residues. Germline CDR1 is SQVTM and CDR2 is ANQGSEA. Trimming took 0 bases from V and 0 from J, leaving 17 bases between them. As DNA, the CDR3 is TGCAGCGTTGAAGATCTTTCTCGGTCTTTTATGAACACTGAAGCTTTCTTT. This sequence encodes CSVEDLSRSFMNTEAFF. Looking up the rest from reference TRBV29-1 and TRBJ1-1 gives the full variable domain: SAVISQKPSRDICQRGTSLTIQCQVDSQVTMMFWYRQQPGQSLTLIATANQGSEATYESGFVIDKFPISRPNLTFSTLTVSNMSPEDSSIYLCSVEDLSRSFMNTEAFFGQGTRLTVV.

The chain is built from TRBV3-1 (or the pseudogene TRBV3-2) and TRBJ1-5; D not resolved. There are 13 residues in the CDR3. V was clipped by 1 base and J by 6 bases, with 7 bases between them. CDR1 and CDR2 (germline): LGHDT, YNNKEL (reference sequence). DNA of the CDR3: TGTGCCAGCAGCCAAGGGCCGGGTCAGCCCCAGCATTTT. Translating it yields CASSQGPGQPQHF.

The V gene is TRBV3-1 (or the pseudogene TRBV3-2), the J gene TRBJ2-6; D call uncertain. The germline V gene encodes CDR1 LGHDT and CDR2 YNNKEL (reference sequence). The CDR3 is 15 amino acids. V gave up 0 bases and J gave up 0 bases, with 3 bases separating them. CDR3 sequence: CASSQDNSGANVLTF. The CDR3 coding sequence is TGTGCCAGCAGCCAAGACAACTCTGGGGCCAACGTCCTGACTTTC.

The chain couples TRBV28 to TRBJ2-3; 8 nucleotides match TRBD2. This CDR3 region has 15 residues. Germline CDR1 is MDHEN and CDR2 is SYDVKM. V lost 8 bases to trimming and J lost 2 bases; unmatched junction nucleotides: 9. In DNA, the CDR3 is TGTGCCAGCGGCGGGGGGACGGGAAACACAGATACGCAGTATTTT. Its protein product is CASGGGTGNTDTQYF. Combining the CDR3 with reference TRBV28 and TRBJ2-3 gives the whole variable domain DVKVTQSSRYLVKRTGEKVFLECVQDMDHENMFWYRQDPGLGLRLIYFSYDVKMKEKGDIPEGYSVSREKKERFSLILESASTNQTSMYLCASGGGTGNTDTQYFGPGTRLTVL.

CDR3 amino acids: CASSHLGQGEKLFF. The CDR3 DNA reads TGTGCCAGCAGCCACTTGGGACAGGGCGAAAAACTGTTTTTT. V is TRBV4-2 and J is TRBJ1-4; 9 positions agree with TRBD1. The CDR3 loop spans 14 amino acids. Germline V gives CDR1 LGHNA, CDR2 YNFKEQ. J lost 8 bases, V lost 3 bases, and 4 bases had no gene match.

The chain employs TRBV6-1 and TRBJ1-5, with D unclear. The CDR3 runs to 14 residues. Trimming cost V 3 bases and J 6 bases, with 12 bases left between them. The V gene's germline CDR1 is MNHNS and CDR2 SASEGT. CDR3 sequence: CASSELDSTQPQHF. Written as DNA, the CDR3 is TGTGCCAGCAGTGAGCTAGATTCCACTCAGCCCCAGCATTTT.

The chain joins TRBV10-2 to TRBJ1-1, with TRBD1 identical over 10 bases. V gave up 8 bases and J gave up 3 bases; unmatched junction bases: 9. The CDR3 sequence is 15 residues long. Germline CDR1 and CDR2: WSHSY and SAAADI. The CDR3: CASGSGQGFHTEAFF. The CDR3 nucleotides read TGCGCCAGCGGATCGGGACAGGGGTTCCACACTGAAGCTTTCTTT.

This chain links TRBV27 with TRBJ1-1; D is perhaps TRBD1 (5 bases). V lost 1 base and J lost 0, with 15 bases in between. Germline V gives CDR1 MNHEY, CDR2 SMNVEV (reference sequence). The CDR3 has 17 residues. DNA for the CDR3: TGTGCCAGCAGTTTATTACCCGGACATCTCATGAACACTGAAGCTTTCTTT. It codes for CASSLLPGHLMNTEAFF.

The rearrangement uses TRBV15 and TRBJ1-5, with 9 bases that match TRBD1. The V segment lost 5 bases and the J segment 6 bases; nucleotides outside the gene matches: 14. The CDR3 length is 17 residues. Germline lookup yields CDR1 LNHNV and CDR2 YYDKDF (reference sequence). In DNA, the CDR3 is TGTGCCACCAGCCGTCCCGGGACAGGGACGGGGCGTCAGCCCCAGCATTTT. This codes for CATSRPGTGTGRQPQHF.

Only a few counts were recorded for this clone. V usage is TRBV7-2 and J usage is TRBJ1-1; 8 positions match TRBD1. The CDR3 covers 16 residues. V trimming: 5 bases; J trimming: 4 bases; junction bases outside the gene matches: 12. CDR1 SGHTA and CDR2 FQGNSA come from the germline V gene. The DNA of the CDR3 is TGTGCCAGCAGCCGTTTTCCAGGGGGCGAAGGCACTGAAGCTTTCTTT. This codes for CASSRFPGGEGTEAFF. Using reference TRBV7-2 and TRBJ1-1 for the parts outside the CDR3, the full variable domain is GAGVSQSPSNKVTEKGKDVELRCDPISGHTALYWYRQSLGQGLEFLIYFQGNSAPDKSGLPSDRFSAERTGGSVSTLTIQRTQQEDSAVYLCASSRFPGGEGTEAFFGQGTRLTVV.

This sequence joins TRBV21-1 and TRBJ2-1; the D segment call TRBD2 is taken from the table without a DNA check. TRBV21-1 is a pseudogene locus. This CDR3 spans 15 amino acids. The chain's CDR3 is CYGGGSFNSYNEQFF. DNA of the CDR3: TGTTACGGGGGCGGGAGCTTCAACTCCTACAATGAGCAGTTCTTC.

This rearrangement joins TRBV5-4 to TRBJ1-1, with D possibly being TRBD1 (6 bases). Germline loops: CDR1 SGHNT, CDR2 YYREEE (reference sequence). V was pared by 0 bases and J by 5 bases, with 11 bases between. The CDR3 runs to 14 residues. DNA of the CDR3: TGTGCCAGCAGCTTGGGGGAGGGGGTTACTGAAGCTTTCTTT. This gives the protein CASSLGEGVTEAFF.

This clone has just one count. The V and J genes are TRBV30 and TRBJ1-4; 9 positions match TRBD1. Germline V gives CDR1 GTSNPN, CDR2 SVGIG (reference sequence). With V trimmed by 1 base and J by 7 bases, 7 bases remained unmatched. The CDR3 is 15 residues long. CDR3 in amino acids: CAWSASPDRGEKLFF. The CDR3 nucleotides read TGTGCCTGGAGTGCATCCCCGGACAGGGGTGAAAAACTGTTTTTT.

This chain joins TRBV15 and TRBJ2-2; the D gene is possibly TRBD1 (5 bases). The V gene lost 1 base and the J gene lost 4 bases, with 7 bases spanning the gap. The germline gives CDR1 LNHNV, CDR2 YYDKDF (reference sequence). CDR3 size: 14 residues. This chain's CDR3 is CATSRATATGELFF. DNA of the CDR3: TGTGCCACCAGCAGAGCGACAGCCACCGGGGAGCTGTTTTTT. The whole variable domain, filled in from reference TRBV15 and TRBJ2-2, reads DAMVIQNPRYQVTQFGKPVTLSCSQTLNHNVMYWYQQKSSQAPKLLFHYYDKDFNNEADTPDNFQSRRPNTSFCFLDIRSPGLGDTAMYLCATSRATATGELFFGEGSRLTVL.

The chain carries TRBV18 and TRBJ2-1; 11 bases are a match to TRBD2. Germline CDR1 KGHSH, CDR2 LQKENI. With 3 bases clipped from V and 0 bases from J, the junction kept 4 bases outside the gene matches. CDR3 length: 17 amino acids. CDR3 DNA: TGTGCCAGCTCACCGCTAACTAGCGGGAGCTCCTACAATGAGCAGTTCTTC. Translated, it gives CASSPLTSGSSYNEQFF.

The chain has TRBV27 and TRBJ2-1; possible D gene TRBD2, 5 bases. CDR3 size: 14 residues. V lost 2 bases, J lost 7 bases, and 12 bases lay in between. Germline CDR1 reads MNHEY; CDR2 reads SMNVEV (reference sequence). CDR3 DNA sequence: TGTGCCAGCAGTTTAGACGGGGTTGGAAATGAGCAGTTCTTC. Amino acids: CASSLDGVGNEQFF.

The J gene is TRBJ2-2, the V gene TRBV2; TRBD2 aligns across 10 bases. The junction had 3 bases not matched to a gene; V was cut back by 7 bases and J by 4 bases. Germline V CDR1 and CDR2: SNHLY, FYNNEI. The CDR3 has 14 residues. Here the CDR3 DNA reads TGTGCCAGCACTAGCGGGAGAATCACCGGGGAGCTGTTTTTT. Its protein is CASTSGRITGELFF.

The count of this clone is one. This sequence joins TRBV6-4 and TRBJ1-2; a possible D gene is TRBD1 (5 bases). Trimming removed 2 bases from V and 4 bases from J, with 17 bases in between. CDR1 is MRHNA and CDR2 is SNTAGT in the germline V gene. CDR3 size: 16 residues. The CDR3 DNA reads TGTGCCAGCAGTGACAGCGGGACGGCCAATTTCTATGGCTACACCTTC. Its translation is CASSDSGTANFYGYTF.

The chain joins TRBV19 to TRBJ1-5; D is perhaps TRBD1 (5 bases). V lost 1 base, J lost 7 bases, and 11 bases lay in between. Germline V gene data show CDR1 as LNHDA and CDR2 as SQIVND (reference sequence). This CDR3 spans 14 amino acids. This chain's CDR3 is CASSIGRGVQPQHF. In DNA form, the CDR3 reads TGTGCCAGTAGTATAGGGAGGGGTGTCCAGCCCCAGCATTTT.

The V gene is TRBV6-1, the J gene TRBJ1-6; 8 bases fit TRBD1. The CDR3 contains 17 residues. Trimming cost V 2 bases and J 9 bases; bases outside gene matches: 12. Looked up from germline, CDR1 is MNHNS and CDR2 is SASEGT. The CDR3 bases are TGTGCCAGCAGTGAAAGGGCAGGGGGCGCTTTTAGTTCACCCCTCCACTTT. It encodes CASSERAGGAFSSPLHF.

V is TRBV7-9 and J is TRBJ1-5; the D is unclear. The CDR3 length is 13 residues. Trimming removed 3 bases from V and 4 bases from J, with 7 bases in between. Germline CDR1 SEHNR, CDR2 FQNEAQ (reference sequence). CDR3 in amino acids: CASSFPGNQPQHF. CDR3 sequence (DNA): TGTGCCAGCAGCTTTCCGGGGAATCAGCCCCAGCATTTT.

The chain combines TRBV24-1 with TRBJ2-2; tentatively, D is TRBD2 (6 bases). The CDR3 sequence is 18 residues long. Trimming cost V 4 bases and J 5 bases, with 22 bases left between them. Germline CDR1 is KGHDR and CDR2 is SFDVKD. The DNA for the CDR3 is TGTGCCACCAGTGACCCCCTCGGAGGGTCCCATGGAACCGGGGAGCTGTTTTTT. It encodes CATSDPLGGSHGTGELFF.

The chain has TRBV15 and TRBJ2-7; D is perhaps TRBD2 (5 bases). Looked up from germline, CDR1 is LNHNV and CDR2 is YYDKDF (reference sequence). Trimming cost V 2 bases and J 3 bases, with 14 bases left between them. The CDR3 runs 15 residues. The CDR3, as DNA: TGTGCCACCAGCAGACCCCACGCGGGTGGCTACGAGCAGTACTTC. Protein product: CATSRPHAGGYEQYF.

The chain carries TRBV28 and TRBJ1-5, with 7 bases lining up with TRBD1. V lost 7 bases to trimming and J lost 2 bases; unmatched junction nucleotides: 11. The CDR3 length is 16 residues. The germline gives CDR1 MDHEN, CDR2 SYDVKM. The CDR3 DNA reads TGTGCCAGCAACCCCGCAGGGCAGGGGGGCAATCAGCCCCAGCATTTT. Amino acid sequence: CASNPAGQGGNQPQHF.

For the CDR3, the DNA is TGTGCCAGCAGCCAGGCACAGGACTATGGCTACACCTTC. Translating it yields CASSQAQDYGYTF. The chain recombines TRBV16 with TRBJ1-2; the D gene is possibly TRBD1 (5 bases). Germline CDR1 reads KGHSY; CDR2 reads FQNENV. The V end lost 3 bases, the J end lost 3 bases, and 8 bases lay between the germline ends. The CDR3 consists of 13 residues. The variable domain in full, with the rest retrieved from reference TRBV16 and TRBJ1-2, is GEEVAQTPKHLVRGEGQKAKLYCAPIKGHSYVFWYQQVLKNEFKFLISFQNENVFDETGMPKERFSAKCLPNSPCSLEIQATKLEDSAVYFCASSQAQDYGYTFGSGTRLTVV.

This clone was seen once. DNA of the CDR3: TGTGCCAGCAGCGTAGGGCATGCGGGGGTCAATGAGCAGTTCTTC. Protein sequence: CASSVGHAGVNEQFF. This chain uses TRBV9 with TRBJ2-1, with TRBD2 identical over 7 bases. This CDR3 contains 15 residues. In germline, CDR1 is SGDLS, CDR2 YYNGEE. Germline trimming cut 0 bases from V and 6 bases from J; bases unmatched to any gene: 6.

V is TRBV2 and J is TRBJ1-2, with 7 bases aligning to TRBD1. CDR1 is SNHLY and CDR2 is FYNNEI in the germline V gene. The length of the CDR3 is 12 residues. V was pared by 6 bases and J by 4 bases, with 2 bases of the junction left unmatched. CDR3 sequence: CASRRDSYGYTF. The CDR3, as DNA: TGTGCCAGCAGGCGGGACAGCTATGGCTACACCTTC.

This chain joins TRBV6-6 and TRBJ2-7, with TRBD1 identical over 7 bases. The CDR3 runs to 15 residues. V shed 6 bases and J 0 bases; nucleotides not matched to a gene: 8. CDR1 is MNHNY, CDR2 SVGAGI, per germline (reference sequence). The CDR3 DNA reads as TGTGCCAGCAGACTCGGGACAGCCAACTCCTACGAGCAGTACTTC. Translated: CASRLGTANSYEQYF.

CDR3 loop: CASRPNQGAGSPLHF. The CDR3 DNA reads as TGCGCCAGCAGACCTAATCAGGGTGCTGGTTCACCCCTCCACTTT. The J gene is TRBJ1-6, the V gene TRBV4-1; TRBD1 is a possible D gene (5 bases). With 6 bases removed from V and 9 bases from J, the gap between germline ends came to 18 bases. The length of the CDR3 is 15 residues. Germline V gene data show CDR1 as MGHRA and CDR2 as YSYEKL.

The chain has TRBV15 and TRBJ2-1, with D tentatively TRBD2 (5 bases). V was cut by 8 bases and J by 0 bases, with 14 bases left in between. CDR1 is LNHNV and CDR2 is YYDKDF in the germline V gene (reference sequence). The CDR3 totals 15 residues. CDR3 protein: CATGGEASSYNEQFF. Written as DNA, the CDR3 is TGTGCCACCGGAGGAGAGGCGAGCTCCTACAATGAGCAGTTCTTC. The variable domain in full, with the rest retrieved from reference TRBV15 and TRBJ2-1, is DAMVIQNPRYQVTQFGKPVTLSCSQTLNHNVMYWYQQKSSQAPKLLFHYYDKDFNNEADTPDNFQSRRPNTSFCFLDIRSPGLGDTAMYLCATGGEASSYNEQFFGPGTRLTVL.